This passage covers 2 T cell receptor beta chains from one sample sequenced in a study of T cell repertoires in cytomegalovirus infection. No antigen has been assigned to these receptors. TCRdb reanalysed the reads using MiXCR and keeps one entry per CDR3 protein. The sample has roughly 990,000 distinct CDR3 sequences, about a third seen once. The sequenced sample was cultured CD8+ T cells from PBMCs, obtained from culture after CMV antigen stimulation. These receptors originate from a human donor in good health (CMV status not recorded). Some clones in this sample may be carry-over from other donors' samples.

The chain combines TRBV14 with TRBJ2-3; a possible D gene is TRBD1 (6 bases). This CDR3 region has 13 residues. The germline gives CDR1 SGHDN, CDR2 FVKESK. Trimming cost V 4 bases and J 5 bases, with 10 bases left between them. The CDR3, as DNA: TGTGCCAGCAGCCGCAACAGGGAAGATACGCAGTATTTT. The encoded protein is CASSRNREDTQYF.

CDR3 region: CASSLNGDAYNEQFF. The CDR3 DNA is TGTGCCAGCAGCCTAAATGGGGACGCCTACAATGAGCAGTTCTTC. V is TRBV7-3 and J is TRBJ2-1; D is perhaps TRBD1 or TRBD2 (5 bases each). The CDR3 has 15 amino acids. Germline CDR1 SGHTA, CDR2 FQGTGA. Trimming pared 5 bases from V and 2 bases from J, leaving 13 bases between.